The T cell receptor (beta chain) described here comes from a study of T cell clonality in common variable immunodeficiency. Study findings and constraints: CVID subjects had higher TCRbeta clonality than healthy controls, most marked in about a third. Common variable immunodeficiency TCR beta sequences reportedly had fewer deletions and N-nucleotide insertions. What drives increased CVID clonality needs T cell subpopulation sequencing.

This clone came up many times. Its antigen is currently unknown. With the read ending 3 residues before the CDR3 end, the germline J gene is used to fill in that end. Profiling relied on immunoSEQ multiplex PCR, and the TCRdb table lists in-frame clones only, not all of them. The sample includes around 60,000 clones, none of them occurring once. V was pared by 3 bases and J by 0 bases, with 14 bases between. The CDR3 is 16 amino acids. The chain uses TRBV12-3 or TRBV12-4 and TRBJ1-1; D remains unclear. The sample taken for sequencing was peripheral blood mononuclear cells. This receptor was obtained from a person aged 18 to 75 in good health. The covered CDR3 bases are TGTGCCAGCAGTTTCTTAGCTGGCAGCCTGAACACTGAA. This encodes CASSFLAGSLNTE. The full-length CDR3 reads as CASSFLAGSLNTEAFF.